The 8 T cell receptor beta chains presented below share a single source sample, sequenced in a study of T cells in Graves' hyperthyroidism and ophthalmopathy. Amplification yielded TCR beta CDR3 regions, with RNA transcripts as the source. The TCR CDR3 was amplified in a first-round RT-PCR using the HTBI primer set. TCRdb re-derived calls from the multiplex PCR reads in MiXCR, one entry per CDR3 protein. Of hundreds of thousands of distinct CDR3 sequences listed, around 13% are singletons. Sequenced sample: blood. The receptors shown here come from a woman in her forties with Graves' hyperthyroidism.

This clonotype was seen many times. The chain employs TRBV2 and TRBJ2-7, with 8 bases fitting TRBD1. The junction had 5 bases not matched to a gene; V was cut back by 2 bases and J by 2 bases. The CDR3 runs 15 residues. Germline assignment: CDR1 SNHLY and CDR2 FYNNEI. CDR3 residues: CASSEPPGQAYEQYF. CDR3 DNA sequence: TGTGCCAGCAGTGAACCCCCGGGACAGGCCTACGAGCAGTACTTC.

This clonotype came up many times. This chain links TRBV29-1 with TRBJ2-1; possibly TRBD1 for D (5 bases). CDR1 is SQVTM and CDR2 is ANQGSEA in the germline V gene. Between the trimmed V and J ends, which lost 1 base and 4 bases, there was a span of 11 bases. This CDR3 region has 14 residues. CDR3 nucleotide sequence: TGCAGCGTTGAAGGAGGCAGGGTGTACAATGAGCAGTTCTTC. This codes for CSVEGGRVYNEQFF.

The table lists this clonotype with a few counts. A much larger clone lies a single base off, so this may be a read error. Since no conserved phenylalanine or tryptophan closes the CDR3, a read error is the likely cause. The CDR3 DNA sequence: TGTGCCAGCAGCGCAGGACCGAGCAACACTGAAGCTTTCCTT. Encoded protein: CASSAGPSNTEAFL. V and J are TRBV7-9 and TRBJ1-1; D gene unclear. The V gene's germline CDR1 is SEHNR and CDR2 FQNEAQ (reference sequence). The V end lost 5 bases, the J end lost 2 bases, and 12 bases lay between the germline ends. This CDR3 is built from 14 residues.

This clonotype was seen repeatedly, ten times or more. This chain uses TRBV28 with TRBJ1-2, with D uncertain. There are 14 residues in the CDR3. Looked up from germline, CDR1 is MDHEN and CDR2 is SYDVKM. Trimming shortened V by 8 bases and J by 7 bases, and 20 bases separated the two germline ends. The CDR3 bases are TGTGCCAGCCAACCCCTGGGCCTGGGATCTGGCTACACCTTC. Amino acid sequence: CASQPLGLGSGYTF.

This clonotype was seen many times. The chain has TRBV6-1 and TRBJ1-2; perhaps TRBD1 as D (5 bases). The V gene's germline CDR1 is MNHNS and CDR2 SASEGT. The CDR3 is 18 amino acids. Trimming removed 7 bases at V and 7 bases at J, with 31 bases between. CDR3: CASKENWDRIPFLSGYTF. CDR3 in DNA: TGTGCCAGCAAGGAAAATTGGGACCGCATTCCCTTCCTCTCTGGCTACACCTTC.

This clonotype was seen more than once but under ten times. The chain has TRBV27 and TRBJ2-3, with 10 bases identical to TRBD1. J gave up 12 bases and V 6 bases, and 15 bases lay outside the gene matches. CDR3 length: 15 amino acids. Germline CDR1 and CDR2: MNHEY and SMNVEV (reference sequence). The CDR3 DNA sequence: TGTGCCAGCAGCTTAGACTTAATCGGGACAGGGGAACAGTATTTT. Protein product: CASSLDLIGTGEQYF.

This clonotype was picked up a small number of times. The CDR3 coding sequence is TGTGCCAGCAGCCCCCCTGCCTCTAGCGGACAAAGCTCTGGGGCCAACGTCCTGACTTTC. Protein: CASSPPASSGQSSGANVLTF. The J gene is TRBJ2-6, the V gene TRBV12-3 or TRBV12-4; 7 nucleotides match TRBD2. The V segment lost 6 bases and the J segment 0 bases; nucleotides outside the gene matches: 17. The CDR3 has 20 residues.

As concerns this clonotype: A much larger clone sits a single nucleotide away, making a read error possible. The chain combines TRBV3-1 with TRBJ2-1, with 12 bases that match TRBD2. Germline V gene data show CDR1 as LGHDT and CDR2 as YNNKEL (reference sequence). CDR3 length equals 18 residues. The CDR3, as DNA: TGTACCAGCAGCCAAGCCGGACTAGCGGGGCGATCCTACAATGAGCAGTTCTTC. Translated: CTSSQAGLAGRSYNEQFF.